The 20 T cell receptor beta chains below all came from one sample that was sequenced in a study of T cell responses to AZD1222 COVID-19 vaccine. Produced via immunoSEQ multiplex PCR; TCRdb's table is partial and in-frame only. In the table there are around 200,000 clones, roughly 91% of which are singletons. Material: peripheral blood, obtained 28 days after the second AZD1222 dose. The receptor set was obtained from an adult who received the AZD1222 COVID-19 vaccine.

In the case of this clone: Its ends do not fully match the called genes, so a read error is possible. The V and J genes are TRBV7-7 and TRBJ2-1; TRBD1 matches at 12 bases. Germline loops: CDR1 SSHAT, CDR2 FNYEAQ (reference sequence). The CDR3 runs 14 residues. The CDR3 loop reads CASSLGQGASEQFF. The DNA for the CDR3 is TGTGCTAGCAGCTTGGGACAGGGGGCGAGTGAGCAGTTCTTC.

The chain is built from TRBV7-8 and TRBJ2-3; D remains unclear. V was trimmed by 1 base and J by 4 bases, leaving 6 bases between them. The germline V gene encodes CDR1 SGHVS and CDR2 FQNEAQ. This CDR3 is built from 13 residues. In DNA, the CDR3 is TGTGCCAGCAGCTTAGTTTCGCCAGATACGCAGTATTTT. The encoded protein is CASSLVSPDTQYF.

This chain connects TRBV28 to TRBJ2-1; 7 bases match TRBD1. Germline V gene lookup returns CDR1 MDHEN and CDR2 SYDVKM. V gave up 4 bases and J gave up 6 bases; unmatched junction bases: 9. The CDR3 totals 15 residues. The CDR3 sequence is CASSSTGLGSNEQFF. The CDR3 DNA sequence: TGTGCCAGCAGTTCGACAGGGCTTGGGAGCAATGAGCAGTTCTTC.

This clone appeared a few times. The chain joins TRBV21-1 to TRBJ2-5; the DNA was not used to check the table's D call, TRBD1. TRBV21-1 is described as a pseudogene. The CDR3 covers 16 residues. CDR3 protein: CASSIAKDRGRETQYF. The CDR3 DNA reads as TGTGCCAGCAGCATTGCCAAGGACAGGGGGCGAGAGACCCAGTACTTC.

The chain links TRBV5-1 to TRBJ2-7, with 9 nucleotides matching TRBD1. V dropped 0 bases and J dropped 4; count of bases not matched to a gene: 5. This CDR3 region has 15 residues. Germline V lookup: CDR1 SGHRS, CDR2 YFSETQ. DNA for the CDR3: TGCGCCAGCAGCTTGGCGACAGGGGGTGTATACGAGCAGTACTTC. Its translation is CASSLATGGVYEQYF.

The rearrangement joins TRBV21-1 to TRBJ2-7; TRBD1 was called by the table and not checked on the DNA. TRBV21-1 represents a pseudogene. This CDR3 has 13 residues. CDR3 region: CASHRQGKYEQYF. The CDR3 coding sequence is TGTGCCAGTCATCGACAGGGAAAATACGAGCAGTACTTC.

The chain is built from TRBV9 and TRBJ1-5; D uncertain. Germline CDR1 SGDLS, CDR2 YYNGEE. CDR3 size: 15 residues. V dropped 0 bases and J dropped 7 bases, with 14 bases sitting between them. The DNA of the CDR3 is TGTGCCAGCAGCGTAGAAGGAGACATCCGACAGCCCCAGCATTTT. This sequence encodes CASSVEGDIRQPQHF. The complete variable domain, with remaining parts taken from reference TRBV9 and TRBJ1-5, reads DSGVTQTPKHLITATGQRVTLRCSPRSGDLSVYWYQQSLDQGLQFLIQYYNGEERAKGNILERFSAQQFPDLHSELNLSSLELGDSALYFCASSVEGDIRQPQHFGDGTRLSIL.

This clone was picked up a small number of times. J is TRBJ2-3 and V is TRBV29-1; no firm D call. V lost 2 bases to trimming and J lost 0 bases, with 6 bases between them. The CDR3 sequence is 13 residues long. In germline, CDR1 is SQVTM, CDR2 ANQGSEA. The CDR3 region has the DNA TGCAGCGTTGAACCCCCCAGCACAGATACGCAGTATTTT. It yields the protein CSVEPPSTDTQYF.

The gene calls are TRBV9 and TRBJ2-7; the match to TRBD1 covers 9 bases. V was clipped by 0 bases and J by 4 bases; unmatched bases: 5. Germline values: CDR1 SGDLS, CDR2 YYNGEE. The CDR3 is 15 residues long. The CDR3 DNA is TGTGCCAGCAGCGTAGCTTGGACAGGGGATTACGAGCAGTACTTC. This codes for CASSVAWTGDYEQYF.

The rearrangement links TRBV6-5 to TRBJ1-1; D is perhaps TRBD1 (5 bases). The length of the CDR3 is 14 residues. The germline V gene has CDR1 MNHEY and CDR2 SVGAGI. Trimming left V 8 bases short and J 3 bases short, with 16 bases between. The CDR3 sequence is CASGTRRGDTEAFF. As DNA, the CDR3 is TGTGCCAGCGGTACTCGGAGGGGCGACACTGAAGCTTTCTTT.

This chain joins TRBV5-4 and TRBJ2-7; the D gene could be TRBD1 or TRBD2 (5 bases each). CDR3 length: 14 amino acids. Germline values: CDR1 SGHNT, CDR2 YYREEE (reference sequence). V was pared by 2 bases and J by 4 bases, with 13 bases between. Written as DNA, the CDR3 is TGTGCCAGCAGCTTAGGGGACGGAATGTACGAGCAGTACTTC. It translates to CASSLGDGMYEQYF.

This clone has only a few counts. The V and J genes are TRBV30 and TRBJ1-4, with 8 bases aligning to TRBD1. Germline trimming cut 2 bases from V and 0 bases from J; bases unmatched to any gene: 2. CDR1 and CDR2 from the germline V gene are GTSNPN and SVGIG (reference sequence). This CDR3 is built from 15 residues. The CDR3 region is CAWSQTGATNEKLFF. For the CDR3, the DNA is TGTGCCTGGAGTCAGACAGGGGCAACTAATGAAAAACTGTTTTTT.

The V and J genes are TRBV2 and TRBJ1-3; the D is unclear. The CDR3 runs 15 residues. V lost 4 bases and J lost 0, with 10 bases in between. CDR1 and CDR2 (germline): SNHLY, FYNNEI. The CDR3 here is CASSGGPPSGNTIYF. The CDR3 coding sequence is TGTGCCAGCAGTGGAGGGCCCCCCTCTGGAAACACCATATATTTT.

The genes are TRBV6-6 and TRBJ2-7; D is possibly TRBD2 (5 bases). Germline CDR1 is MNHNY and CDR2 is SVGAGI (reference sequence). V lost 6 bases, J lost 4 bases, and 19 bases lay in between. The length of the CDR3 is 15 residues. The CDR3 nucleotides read TGTGCCAGCAGCTACCGCCCAGACTACCTTTACGAGCAGTACTTC. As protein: CASSYRPDYLYEQYF.

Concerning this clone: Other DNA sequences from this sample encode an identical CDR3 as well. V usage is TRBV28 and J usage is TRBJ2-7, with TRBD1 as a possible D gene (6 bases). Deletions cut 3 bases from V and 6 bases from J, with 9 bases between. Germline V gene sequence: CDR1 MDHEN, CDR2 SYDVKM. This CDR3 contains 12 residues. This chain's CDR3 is CASSFLGGEQYF. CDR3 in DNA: TGTGCCAGCAGTTTTCTAGGGGGCGAGCAGTACTTC.

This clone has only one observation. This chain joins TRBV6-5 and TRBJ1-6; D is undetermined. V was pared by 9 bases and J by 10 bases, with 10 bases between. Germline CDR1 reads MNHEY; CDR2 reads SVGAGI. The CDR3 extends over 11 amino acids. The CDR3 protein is CASGLGSPLHF. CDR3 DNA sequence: TGTGCCAGTGGACTGGGGTCACCCCTCCACTTT.

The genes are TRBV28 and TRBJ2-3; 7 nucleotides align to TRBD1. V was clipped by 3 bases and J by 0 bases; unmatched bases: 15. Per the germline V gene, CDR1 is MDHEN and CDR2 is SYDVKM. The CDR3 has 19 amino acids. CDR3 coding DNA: TGTGCCAGCAGTTTGCCGGGACAGAGGAGCCCCGACAGCACAGATACGCAGTATTTT. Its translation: CASSLPGQRSPDSTDTQYF. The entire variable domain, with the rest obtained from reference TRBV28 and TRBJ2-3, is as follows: DVKVTQSSRYLVKRTGEKVFLECVQDMDHENMFWYRQDPGLGLRLIYFSYDVKMKEKGDIPEGYSVSREKKERFSLILESASTNQTSMYLCASSLPGQRSPDSTDTQYFGPGTRLTVL.

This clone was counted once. The CDR3 reads CASSGGGIGEEETQYF. CDR3 in DNA: TGTGCCAGCAGCGGCGGTGGTATAGGGGAGGAAGAGACCCAGTACTTC. V is TRBV28 and J is TRBJ2-5, with D maybe TRBD2 (6 bases). This CDR3 region has 16 residues. Germline V gene lookup returns CDR1 MDHEN and CDR2 SYDVKM. Trimming shortened V by 6 bases and J by 3 bases, and 20 bases separated the two germline ends.

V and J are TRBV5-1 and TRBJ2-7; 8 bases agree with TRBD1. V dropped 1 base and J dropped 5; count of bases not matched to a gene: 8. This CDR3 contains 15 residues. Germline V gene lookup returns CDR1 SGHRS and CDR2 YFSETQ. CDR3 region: CASSLNSAGGDEQYF. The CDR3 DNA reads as TGCGCCAGCAGCTTGAATTCTGCAGGGGGCGACGAGCAGTACTTC.

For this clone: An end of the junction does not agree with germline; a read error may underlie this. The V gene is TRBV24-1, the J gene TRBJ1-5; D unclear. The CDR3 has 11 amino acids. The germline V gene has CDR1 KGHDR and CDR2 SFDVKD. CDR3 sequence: CATSDATTWLF. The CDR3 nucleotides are TGTGCCACCAGTGATGCCACTACATGGCTTTTT.